Listed below are T cell receptor beta chains from one sample, sequenced in a study of T cells in Graves' hyperthyroidism and ophthalmopathy. TCRdb re-analysed the multiplex PCR reads in MiXCR, keeping a single row per CDR3 protein. This table holds roughly 350,000 distinct CDR3 sequences, roughly 14% found once. The sample comprised blood. The receptors stem from a woman aged 25 to 39 with Graves' hyperthyroidism. The CDR3 runs from the conserved cysteine through the conserved F or W. A D gene is named only where the DNA matches it firmly. The listing skips clone size in some rows; elsewhere it reads once, few, many or a size class.

d_call j_call clone_size v_call cdr3_nt cdr3_aa
- TRBJ2-7 - TRBV12-3/TRBV12-4 TGTGCCAGCAGTTTTTCGCAGGGGTTGAGCGAGCAGTACTTC CASSFSQGLSEQYF
TRBD1 TRBJ2-5 many TRBV20-1 TGCAGTGCTTCACGGGACAGGGGATTAGAGACCCAGTACTTC CSASRDRGLETQYF
TRBD2 TRBJ2-6 - TRBV5-1 TGCGCCAGCAGCTTGGGGGAGGGCCTCTCTGGGGCCAACGTCCTGACTTTC CASSLGEGLSGANVLTF
- TRBJ1-1 - TRBV6-1 TGTGCCAGCGGGCCCCAGGGTCCCTTCACTGAAGCTTTCTTT CASGPQGPFTEAFF
- TRBJ2-5 - TRBV20-1 TGCAGTGCCTCCGGGAGCGCCTATCATGAGACCCAGTACTTC CSASGSAYHETQYF
- TRBJ2-7 - TRBV18 TGTGCCAGCTCACCGGACAGACGAGCTAGCCAGCAGTACTTC CASSPDRRASQQYF
- TRBJ1-5 - TRBV20-1 TGCAGTGCTAGAGATTACGCCCAGCCGGGGGGAAATCAGCCCCAGCATTTT CSARDYAQPGGNQPQHF
- TRBJ2-7 - TRBV5-1 TGCGCCAGCAGCATCGCGGGACAGCTCACCTACGAGCAGTACTTC CASSIAGQLTYEQYF
- TRBJ2-2 many TRBV30 TGTGCCTGGAGTGTATCGGTGGAGCTGTTTTTT CAWSVSVELFF
- TRBJ1-5 - TRBV2 TGTGCCAGCAGTGAAATAGGACCAAATAGCAATCAGCCCCAGCATTTT CASSEIGPNSNQPQHF
TRBD2 TRBJ2-1 - TRBV14 TGTGCCAGCAGCCCAAACAAGGGACTAATAAACAATGAGCAGTTCTTC CASSPNKGLINNEQFF
- TRBJ2-4 many TRBV2 TGTGCCAGCAGGGAGAACATTCAGTACTTC CASRENIQYF
- TRBJ2-3 - TRBV6-2/TRBV6-3 TGTGCCAGCAGTTCCCTAGCGAAGGATGCGCAGTATTTT CASSSLAKDAQYF
- TRBJ1-2 - TRBV4-2 TGTGCCAGCAGCCAAGAACTTACGGACTATGGCTACACCTTC CASSQELTDYGYTF
TRBD2 TRBJ2-1 many TRBV20-1 TGCAGTGCTCCCCCTAGCGGGAGATTGGGGTCCAATGAGCAGTTCTTC CSAPPSGRLGSNEQFF
- TRBJ2-3 many TRBV6-6 TGTGCCAGCAGTTACTTGCGCCCCACAGATACGCAGTATTTT CASSYLRPTDTQYF
- TRBJ2-5 many TRBV28 TGTGCCAGCAAGGAGGTGTACCAAGAGACCCAGTACTTC CASKEVYQETQYF
- TRBJ2-1 many TRBV13 TGTGCCAGCAGCTCTTTTACGGGAGTGAGTTACAATGAGCAGTTCTTC CASSSFTGVSYNEQFF
TRBD1 TRBJ2-5 - TRBV20-1 TGCAGTGCTAGAGGGGGGACAGGGGGATTTAGGGGATCGGAGACCCAGTACTTC CSARGGTGGFRGSETQYF
- TRBJ1-2 few TRBV7-2 TGTGCCAGCAGCCTCAGGGCCGATAACTATGGCTACACCTTC CASSLRADNYGYTF
TRBD1 TRBJ1-1 few TRBV30 TGTGCCTGGAGTGTACAGGGGATCATGAACACTGAAGCTTTCTTT CAWSVQGIMNTEAFF
TRBD2 TRBJ2-1 - TRBV6-1 TGTGCCAGCAGTCCTGCGGGAGGGCCGTGGAATGAGCAGTTCTTC CASSPAGGPWNEQFF
- TRBJ2-3 many TRBV12-3/TRBV12-4 TGTGCCAGCACCCGTTCGGGCACAGACACGCAGTATTTT CASTRSGTDTQYF
TRBD2 TRBJ2-5 - TRBV5-1 TGCGCCAGCAGCCGGGGACTAGCCGATATCCGTCAAGAGACCCAGTACTTC CASSRGLADIRQETQYF
TRBD2 TRBJ2-7 once TRBV2 TGTGCCAGCAGAGCCTGGACTAGCGGGAGGTACGAGCAGTACTTC CASRAWTSGRYEQYF
- TRBJ2-1 many TRBV5-1 TGCGCCAGCAGCTTGGAAGGAAGGGCGGAACGGGAGCAGTTCTTC CASSLEGRAEREQFF
TRBD2 TRBJ2-1 many TRBV20-1 TGCAGTGCTTACGGACTAGCGGGATTCTATGAGCAGTTCTTC CSAYGLAGFYEQFF
- TRBJ2-7 many TRBV28 TGTGCCAGCAGCGAGGGAGTCTCCTACGAGCAGTACTTC CASSEGVSYEQYF
TRBD2 TRBJ2-2 - TRBV29-1 TGCAGCGTCTCTCGCCGGGGGAGGGCCGGGGAGCTGTTTTTT CSVSRRGRAGELFF
- TRBJ1-2 - TRBV30 TGTGCCTTCTCGCAGGGAAGTTATGGCTACACCTTC CAFSQGSYGYTF
- TRBJ2-7 - TRBV24-1 TGTGCCACCAGTGATCCCGGAATCGGCTACGAGCAGTACTTC CATSDPGIGYEQYF
TRBD1 TRBJ1-2 many TRBV9 TGTGCCAGCAGCGCCACAGGGGTGTTGCGCCCCGAGGGCTATGGCTACACCTTC CASSATGVLRPEGYGYTF
- TRBJ1-1 - TRBV3-1 TGTGCCAGCAGTCACAGGGTTGGGGCTGAAGCTTTCTTT CASSHRVGAEAFF
TRBD2 TRBJ2-7 - TRBV28 TGTGCCAGCAGTCCCTTAGCGGGAGGAGGGGTTTACGAGCAGTACTTC CASSPLAGGGVYEQYF
- TRBJ2-3 many TRBV11-2 TGTGCCAGCAGCCCACAGGGAGAGCGTTTGGATACGCAGTATTTT CASSPQGERLDTQYF
- TRBJ1-4 many TRBV6-1 TGTGCCAGCCGAGCGGACCCCGGGGGTGAAAAACTGTTTTTT CASRADPGGEKLFF
- TRBJ1-5 - TRBV3-1 TGTGCCAGCAACCATAGTACGGGGAATCAGCCCCAGCATTTT CASNHSTGNQPQHF